This TCR beta chain comes out of a study of CD8 T cells in Susac syndrome. Reverse transcription of about 0.45 to 1 ug RNA used random hexamers. TCRdb re-derived calls from the immunoSEQ multiplex PCR reads in MiXCR, one entry per CDR3 protein. The sample includes roughly 160,000 distinct CDR3 sequences, more than 90% seen only once; the top ten take roughly 0.13%. Healthy donors constituted the controls, which were matched for age and sex. CDR1 and CDR2 (germline): MNHEY, SVGEGT. This CDR3 has 15 residues. V lost 6 bases to trimming and J lost 3 bases; unmatched junction nucleotides: 4. Sequencing was performed on CD4+ T cells from PBMCs. V and J are TRBV6-2 or TRBV6-3 and TRBJ2-7; 14 positions match TRBD2. This clonotype originated in a human donor in good health. This CDR3 is CASRGLAGGGYEQYF. As DNA, the CDR3 is TGTGCCAGCAGAGGACTAGCGGGGGGAGGCTACGAGCAGTACTTC.